This TCR beta chain originates from a study of cytomegalovirus exposure and HLA in healthy donors. Across the whole study: There were approximately 81 million unique TCRs (from HLA-typed donors) in an early data release. Study observations and caveats: Roughly uniform depth of sequencing across donors was assumed in presence/absence analyses.

Amplification used 60 Vbeta primers and 13 Jbeta primers. Generated by immunoSEQ multiplex PCR, the TCRdb table keeps only in-frame clones and is missing some. Found here are about 67,000 clones, 80% of them singletons; the top ten hold around 4.2%. The V end lost 6 bases, the J end lost 4 bases, and 24 bases lay between the germline ends. This CDR3 contains 17 residues. Per germline, CDR1 MRHNA and CDR2 SNTAGT. Notes on this clone: Its antigen remains unidentified.

The origin of this receptor is a woman between 25 and 40 years old in good health and CMV-seronegative. Sequences were obtained from PBMCs. The chain combines TRBV6-4 with TRBJ1-2, with D hard to call. The CDR3 DNA is TGTGCCAGCAGCCGGAGGCTGTCTGAGGTATTGGGCTATGGCTACACCTTC. It encodes CASSRRLSEVLGYGYTF.